This T cell receptor beta chain was recorded in a study of human T cells and chemical hapten exposure (dated by TCRdb to about 2021). Context from the whole study: For sensitization, 2% DPC in acetone was applied to a roughly 2 cm by roughly 2 cm area of upper inner arm skin. The libraries were sequenced as a pool, and the TCR yield per sample differed mostly because of small variations in library volumes within the pool. Patch testing on the upper back used Finn chambers containing 0.01% DPC, with scoring done after 6 days according to International Contact Dermatitis Research Group standards. Peripheral blood TCR repertoire changes were tracked in vivo in alopecia patients during primary and secondary sensitization to the hapten diphenylcyclopropenone (DPC). Most of the patients in the cohort were female, and the cohort covered alopecia areata with under or over 50% scalp involvement, alopecia totalis and alopecia universalis. For TCR sequencing, blood came from twenty-nine alopecia patients at anywhere from one to four time points (pre-sensitization, 2, 6 and 24 weeks). Blood was sampled from patients pre-sensitization (week 0) and at 2, 6 and about 24 weeks after DPC sensitization. Patients additionally received weekly therapeutic DPC doses to the scalp throughout the approximately 25-week study period. Findings and caveats that apply to the study as a whole: Repeated subsampling changed both the strength of the expansion versus patch-test correlation and the threshold at which that correlation became significant. DPC sensitization did not change how many TCRs were above 1 in 1000 frequency, and no evidence was found of alterations in global repertoire structure. Alopecia, a presumed autoimmune disease, was present in all patients, so the immune response of the patients might differ from that of healthy individuals. Significantly more large CDR3 similarity clusters were formed by expanded TCRs than by pre-sensitization or healthy control sets, consistent with antigen-driven responses. The number of PT1 expanded TCRs positively correlated with patch test score, significant at thresholds 8, 16 and 32 but not 4.

The CDR3 goes from the cysteine to the phenylalanine over 15 residues. Solely the CDR3 DNA is kept, with 45 bases framed from the first base. The germline V gene provides CDR1 SGHVS and CDR2 FQNEAQ. V trim: 5 bases; J trim: 5 bases; unmatched bases: 11. Library construction relied on RACE. The instrument was a NextSeq 500. During library preparation, unique molecular identifiers were attached to individual cDNA molecules so that TCRs could be counted in a quantitative, reproducible way. From each blood RNA sample, both TCR alpha and TCR beta chains were sequenced. Per the original workflow: A median of roughly 99,000 TCRs per sample was observed, with a range of roughly 20,000 to 750,000. The Decombinator software suite was used to annotate the V, J and CDR3 of the TCR reads. For PS versus PT1 abundance plots, all samples were subsampled to the same number of TCRs (28,000). Expanded TCRs were defined as absent before sensitization and observed at least eight times at the 2-week time point. TCRdb handled the public reads itself, with Q25 trimming in fastp and clone calling in MiXCR, and kept productive beta chains. Identical CDR3 proteins give one entry, which carries the most common genes and DNA. In this record, the V and J calls reflect TCRdb's handling and not the investigators' own analysis. Recorded for this sample are more than 100,000 distinct CDR3 sequences; 11% of them occurred a single time. The leading ten clones occupy around 2.2% of the sample.

The sample's time point label, in plain terms: patch test 3, about 24 weeks after DPC sensitization. The sample's treatment or condition, from its label and the paper: therapeutic diphenylcyclopropenone sensitization with weekly scalp DPC. At every patch-test visit, the blood draw took place before the patch test was put on. Patients were considered eligible if aged 18 to 70, diagnosed with alopecia and deemed suitable for DPC therapy, and patients were excluded if pregnant. Unfractionated whole blood was collected in Tempus Blood RNA tubes, and total RNA was extracted from that blood. This clonotype was detected many times. This clone's antigen is unknown. Base-call qualities are not available, and no considerably larger clone is one nucleotide away.

The clonotype was recovered from a woman aged 50 to 60 with alopecia areata. Some clones in this sample may be carry-over from other donors' samples. This specimen was whole blood, taken in connection with sensitization to the hapten diphenylcyclopropenone (DPC). The chain links TRBV7-8 with TRBJ1-1; TRBD1 agrees with 7 junctional bases. CDR3 loop: CASSPPTGRGTEAFF. Read as DNA, the sequence is TGTGCCAGCAGCCCACCGACAGGGAGGGGGACTGAAGCTTTCTTT.